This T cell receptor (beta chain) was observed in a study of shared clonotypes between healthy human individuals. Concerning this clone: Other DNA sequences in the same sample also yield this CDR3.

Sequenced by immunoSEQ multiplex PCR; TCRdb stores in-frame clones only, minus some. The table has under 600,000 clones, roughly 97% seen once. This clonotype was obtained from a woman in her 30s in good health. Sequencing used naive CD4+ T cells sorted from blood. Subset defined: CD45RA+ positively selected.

The CDR3 DNA sequence: TGCGCCAGCAGCCCCCGCTCCCAAGAGACCCAGTACTTC. It is translated as CASSPRSQETQYF. V and J are TRBV5-1 and TRBJ2-5, with D hard to call. V was trimmed by 4 bases and J by 1 base, leaving 8 bases between them. The CDR3 has 13 amino acids. Germline values: CDR1 SGHRS, CDR2 YFSETQ.